The 21 T cell receptor beta chains in this list originate from one sample, sequenced in a study of T cell responses to AZD1222 COVID-19 vaccine. Profiling relied on immunoSEQ multiplex PCR, and the TCRdb table lists in-frame clones only, not all of them. The data hold under 130,000 clones, with 90% to 95% observed a single time. The source material was peripheral blood, sampled on day 0 of AZD1222 vaccination. These receptor sequences come from an adult in good health.

The chain couples TRBV7-2 to TRBJ1-6; maybe TRBD1 (5 bases). Trimming removed 2 bases at V and 6 bases at J, with 11 bases between. The germline CDR1 and CDR2 sequences are SGHTA and FQGNSA. CDR3 size: 15 residues. The CDR3 spells CASSLRQIPNSPLHF. The CDR3 DNA sequence: TGTGCCAGCAGCTTAAGACAGATACCTAATTCACCCCTCCACTTT.

The rearrangement joins TRBV10-2 to TRBJ2-7; 10 nucleotides line up with TRBD2. The CDR3 sequence is 14 residues long. The J segment lost 5 bases and the V segment lost 7 bases, leaving 8 bases of the junction unmatched. Germline V gene data show CDR1 as WSHSY and CDR2 as SAAADI. CDR3 in DNA: TGCGCCAGCACCCCGCCGGGACTAGCGCACGAGCAGTACTTC. It translates to CASTPPGLAHEQYF.

The CDR3 sequence is CASSTGQGALRPNYGYTF. The CDR3 nucleotides read TGTGCCAGCAGTACGGGACAGGGGGCGCTTCGCCCGAACTATGGCTACACCTTC. The chain has TRBV28 and TRBJ1-2; 12 nucleotides line up with TRBD1. Trimming at V came to 5 bases and at J to 2 bases, leaving 12 bases not matched to a gene. Germline V lookup: CDR1 MDHEN, CDR2 SYDVKM. This CDR3 has 18 residues.

The chain uses TRBV28 and TRBJ1-5, with D perhaps TRBD1 (5 bases). Germline V gene data show CDR1 as MDHEN and CDR2 as SYDVKM. Trimming cost V 2 bases and J 1 base, with 18 bases left between them. The CDR3 has 18 residues. The CDR3 region is CASSLGQGGGLSNQPQHF. The CDR3 region has the DNA TGTGCCAGCAGTTTAGGGCAGGGTGGGGGGTTAAGCAATCAGCCCCAGCATTTT.

In its sample, this clone was seen once. V usage is TRBV6-4 and J usage is TRBJ2-2; D ambiguous. V gave up 0 bases and J gave up 5 bases, with 4 bases separating them. This CDR3 region has 13 residues. Germline lookup yields CDR1 MRHNA and CDR2 SNTAGT. The CDR3: CASSDSGTGELFF. Here the CDR3 DNA reads TGTGCCAGCAGTGACTCAGGGACCGGGGAGCTGTTTTTT.

V gene TRBV6-5 combines with J gene TRBJ1-2, with D perhaps matching TRBD1 (6 bases). This CDR3 contains 14 residues. Trimming stripped 4 bases from V and 1 base from J, with 10 bases between. Germline V gene sequence: CDR1 MNHEY, CDR2 SVGAGI. This CDR3 reads CASSFRQVNYGYTF. The CDR3 nucleotides read TGTGCCAGCAGTTTTAGACAGGTTAACTATGGCTACACCTTC.

V gene TRBV27 combines with J gene TRBJ1-5; no clear D gene. The CDR3 loop spans 17 amino acids. Trimming took 5 bases from V and 1 from J, leaving 18 bases between them. Per germline, CDR1 MNHEY and CDR2 SMNVEV (reference sequence). CDR3 coding DNA: TGTGCCAGCAGTCGATGGTACAGTCGTGGAAGCAATCAGCCCCAGCATTTT. The encoded protein is CASSRWYSRGSNQPQHF.

This chain joins TRBV28 and TRBJ1-5; a weak D match, TRBD1 (5 bases). V lost 5 bases and J 7 bases, leaving 12 bases between the germline ends. Germline values: CDR1 MDHEN, CDR2 SYDVKM. The CDR3 is 13 amino acids. The CDR3 protein is CASSKGAGQPQHF. CDR3 in DNA: TGTGCCAGCAGTAAAGGGGCGGGGCAGCCCCAGCATTTT.

The chain links TRBV28 to TRBJ2-5, with a tentative D call TRBD2 (6 bases). V was clipped by 8 bases and J by 9 bases, with 22 bases between them. Per the germline V gene, CDR1 is MDHEN and CDR2 is SYDVKM. The CDR3 runs 14 residues. In nucleotides, the CDR3 is TGTGCCAGCGCGGGGCCAGACACCATTGGGGCCCAGTACTTC. This encodes CASAGPDTIGAQYF.

Concerning this clone: The DNA is left out, because the CDR3 cannot be placed on it with certainty; the CDR3 is given as TCRdb lists it. The CDR3 loop is CASSWGQGTFF. This rearrangement joins TRBV28 to TRBJ1-1; the table assigns TRBD1, which was not confirmed against the DNA. The CDR3 region is 11 residues in length, termini included. Germline CDR1 and CDR2: MDHEN and SYDVKM.

The chain has TRBV5-5 and TRBJ2-7; 9 nucleotides align to TRBD2. The germline gives CDR1 SGHKS, CDR2 YYEKEE (reference sequence). The ends lost 8 bases at V and 3 bases at J; junction bases unmatched: 9. This CDR3 is 14 amino acids long. DNA for the CDR3: TGTGCCAGAGTTAGCGGGAGAGGGGGCTACGAGCAGTACTTC. Its translation: CARVSGRGGYEQYF.

V is TRBV28 and J is TRBJ2-7; D is possibly TRBD1 (5 bases). Germline V CDR1 and CDR2: MDHEN, SYDVKM. This CDR3 has 12 residues. Trimming took 3 bases from V and 7 from J, leaving 10 bases between them. The CDR3: CASSLQGWEQYF. For the CDR3, the DNA is TGTGCCAGCAGTTTGCAGGGTTGGGAGCAGTACTTC.

The rearrangement links TRBV28 to TRBJ1-2, with 7 bases identical to TRBD1. This CDR3 contains 14 residues. Germline V lookup: CDR1 MDHEN, CDR2 SYDVKM. J gave up 4 bases and V 6 bases, and 8 bases lay outside the gene matches. The CDR3 loop reads CASRDPGQFYGYTF. The CDR3 DNA sequence: TGTGCCAGCAGGGATCCGGGACAGTTCTATGGCTACACCTTC.

The chain carries TRBV29-1 and TRBJ2-3, with D possibly matching TRBD2 (7 bases). This CDR3 has 14 amino acids. The V end lost 8 bases, the J end lost 5 bases, and 20 bases lay between the germline ends. Germline lookup yields CDR1 SQVTM and CDR2 ANQGSEA. For the CDR3, the DNA is TGCAGCACGGAGGGGAGGGGGGGAAGAGATACGCAGTATTTT. Amino acid sequence: CSTEGRGGRDTQYF.

The V and J genes are TRBV2 and TRBJ2-3, with TRBD1 matching over 9 bases. V shed 6 bases and J 3 bases; nucleotides not matched to a gene: 7. Per the germline V gene, CDR1 is SNHLY and CDR2 is FYNNEI. The CDR3 is 15 amino acids. The CDR3 sequence is CASSPGTGKTDTQYF. Written as DNA, the CDR3 is TGTGCCAGCAGCCCCGGGACAGGGAAAACAGATACGCAGTATTTT.

V and J are TRBV3-1 (or the pseudogene TRBV3-2) and TRBJ2-1; 12 bases align to TRBD1. This CDR3 region has 15 residues. Per germline, CDR1 LGHDT and CDR2 YNNKEL (reference sequence). Trimming at V came to 8 bases and at J to 4 bases, leaving 6 bases not matched to a gene. Written as DNA, the CDR3 is TGTGCCAGCGTAACGGGACAGGGGGCTTACAATGAGCAGTTCTTC. Translated: CASVTGQGAYNEQFF.

This rearrangement joins TRBV7-2 to TRBJ2-2; 8 bases fit TRBD2. The CDR3 extends over 17 amino acids. Germline V gene data show CDR1 as SGHTA and CDR2 as FQGNSA. After removal of 0 bases from V and 4 bases from J, the junction contained 7 bases not matched to a gene. This CDR3 is CASSLALPSGFTGELFF. DNA for the CDR3: TGTGCCAGCAGCTTAGCACTTCCTAGCGGGTTCACCGGGGAGCTGTTTTTT.

The chain joins TRBV7-9 to TRBJ2-3, with a possible D match to TRBD2 (5 bases). Germline loops: CDR1 SEHNR, CDR2 FQNEAQ (reference sequence). Trimming cost V 7 bases and J 0 bases, with 11 bases left between them. This CDR3 region has 14 residues. Written as DNA, the CDR3 is TGTGCCAGCAAACAGAGGGTAAGCACAGATACGCAGTATTTT. Protein: CASKQRVSTDTQYF.

This chain uses TRBV5-4 with TRBJ1-1, with 10 bases lining up with TRBD1. V lost 3 bases, J lost 4 bases, and 9 bases stayed unmatched. CDR1 is SGHNT, CDR2 YYREEE, per germline (reference sequence). There are 16 residues in the CDR3. The CDR3 coding sequence is TGTGCCAGCAGCTCCTGGACAGGGGGGGCGATCACTGAAGCTTTCTTT. Protein product: CASSSWTGGAITEAFF.

The J gene is TRBJ2-1, the V gene TRBV29-1, with D uncertain. Germline V gene data show CDR1 as SQVTM and CDR2 as ANQGSEA. The length of the CDR3 is 11 residues. The V end was cut by 6 bases, the J end by 9 bases, with 12 bases between. Here the CDR3 reads CSVFDAPEQFF. The CDR3 nucleotides read TGCAGCGTCTTCGACGCCCCTGAGCAGTTCTTC.

V usage is TRBV6-1 and J usage is TRBJ2-5; D perhaps matches TRBD1 (5 bases). V dropped 0 bases and J dropped 4 bases, with 12 bases sitting between them. The germline CDR1 and CDR2 sequences are MNHNS and SASEGT. This CDR3 region has 15 residues. This CDR3 is CASSEAGLKGETQYF. CDR3 DNA sequence: TGTGCCAGCAGTGAAGCGGGGCTCAAGGGAGAGACCCAGTACTTC.